This T cell receptor beta chain was documented in a study of CD8 T cells in ankylosing spondylitis. Whole-study findings and limits: Prior literature has documented some motif variants in synovial fluid and blood from reactive arthritis.

From the 5' RACE reads, TCRdb called clonotypes with MiXCR, one entry per CDR3 protein. Altogether roughly 260,000 distinct CDR3 sequences are present, around 20% being singletons, with the ten largest covering under 8.5%. CDR1 and CDR2 from the germline V gene are SQVTM and ANQGSEA. The CDR3 consists of 13 residues. About this clonotype itself: Its specificity is unknown. Since a much larger clone is just one base distant, this may be a read error.

Material: blood, either unsorted or a sorted T cell fraction (not recorded which). This TCR was recovered from a male donor with ankylosing spondylitis or in good health (not recorded which). This sequence joins TRBV29-1 and TRBJ2-2, with D possibly being TRBD2 (5 bases). The CDR3 spells CSVEDRNTGELLF. CDR3 nucleotide sequence: TGCAGCGTTGAAGACCGAAACACCGGGGAGCTGCTTTTT.